The 24 T cell receptor beta chains in this list originate from one sample, sequenced in a study of CD4 and CD8 cells across lung adenocarcinoma regions. TCRdb reprocessed the PCR reads via MiXCR and lists one record per CDR3 protein. This table has 23,000 or so distinct CDR3 sequences, around 56% appearing once. The sample consisted of CD8+ T cells from the center of a lung tumor. All receptors come from a male donor with lung adenocarcinoma. The CD4 and CD8 labels of this study may be unreliable.

The table lists this clonotype with a count of one. The junction does not match germline at one end; this may be a read error. The chain joins TRBV10-3 to TRBJ2-3, with D possibly TRBD2 on 5 matching bases. In germline, CDR1 is ENHRY, CDR2 SYGVKD. The CDR3 loop spans 14 amino acids. CDR3 sequence (DNA): TGTGGCGTCAGGTCACTGGGAGCTGAAAATACGCAGTACTTT. Translation gives CGVRSLGAENTQYF.

This chain joins TRBV10-1 and TRBJ2-1; no reliable D call. Germline loops: CDR1 WNHNN, CDR2 SYGVQD (reference sequence). Deletions cut 4 bases from V and 2 bases from J, with 6 bases between. This CDR3 has 13 residues. The CDR3 DNA follows: TGCGCCAGCAGTGCCCAGACCTACAATGAGCAGTTCTTC. Amino acid sequence: CASSAQTYNEQFF.

Details on this clonotype: Since a much larger clone is just one base distant, this may be a read error. The chain employs TRBV6-1 and TRBJ2-1; 10 nucleotides line up with TRBD1. The CDR3 sequence is 13 residues long. V was clipped by 11 bases and J by 10 bases; unmatched bases: 11. Germline V gene sequence: CDR1 MNHNS, CDR2 SASEGT. The CDR3 protein is CAGTRDRGYEQFF. For the CDR3, the DNA is TGTGCCGGCACCCGGGACAGGGGTTACGAGCAGTTCTTC.

A single count supports this clonotype. The chain employs TRBV27 and TRBJ2-4; 8 positions match TRBD2. The CDR3 totals 16 residues. CDR1 MNHEY and CDR2 SMNVEV come from the germline V gene (reference sequence). The CDR3 loop is CFRPGRGGRDQNIQYF. In DNA, the CDR3 is TGTTTCAGACCGGGCCGGGGGGGCCGGGACCAAAACATTCAGTACTTC.

The V and J genes are TRBV6-1 and TRBJ1-6, with D possibly matching TRBD1 (5 bases). Trimming removed 7 bases at V and 1 base at J, with 17 bases between. This CDR3 comprises 17 residues. Germline values: CDR1 MNHNS, CDR2 SASEGT. This chain's CDR3 is CASKAGLRGSYNSPLHF. CDR3 nucleotide sequence: TGTGCCAGCAAAGCAGGACTTCGGGGGTCCTATAATTCACCCCTCCACTTT.

There are a few counts of this clonotype. The conserved phenylalanine or tryptophan is not found at the CDR3 terminus, so this likely reflects a read error. The DNA is left out, because the CDR3 cannot be placed on it with certainty; the CDR3 is given as TCRdb lists it. This CDR3 reads CAVSQGSLSYCFLAAMPSP. The genes are TRBV30 and TRBJ2-5; the D call TRBD2 from the table was never checked on the DNA. Germline V gene data show CDR1 as GTSNPN and CDR2 as SVGIG (reference sequence). The CDR3 is 19 amino acids in total, end residues counted.

As to this clonotype: The conserved phenylalanine or tryptophan normally closing the CDR3 is absent here, so this likely arose from a read error. The DNA is omitted, as the CDR3 cannot be located on it reliably, and the CDR3 follows TCRdb's listing. The rearrangement links TRBV4-1 to TRBJ2-5; the DNA was not used to check the table's D call, TRBD1. The CDR3 is 15 residues long, ends included. Germline CDR1 reads MGHRA; CDR2 reads YSYEKL. This CDR3 reads CASSQGGGGARTRLS.

The chain links TRBV7-9 to TRBJ2-5; 10 bases are a match to TRBD2. V lost 3 bases and J lost 5; bases outside the gene matches: 6. From germline, CDR1 is SEHNR and CDR2 FQNEAQ (reference sequence). CDR3 length equals 15 residues. As DNA, the CDR3 is TGTGCCAGCAGCTTCCTAGCGGGAGTGGGGGAGACCCAGTACTTC. This sequence encodes CASSFLAGVGETQYF.

This clonotype has only one observation. The chain combines TRBV6-1 with TRBJ2-1, with D uncertain. Trimming cost V 7 bases and J 4 bases, with 5 bases left between them. The CDR3 is made up of 11 amino acids. Germline CDR1 reads MNHNS; CDR2 reads SASEGT. The CDR3 loop reads CASKFYNEQFF. Here the CDR3 DNA reads TGTGCCAGCAAATTTTACAATGAGCAGTTCTTC.

The J gene is TRBJ1-3, the V gene TRBV6-7, with 7 nucleotides matching TRBD1. TRBV6-7 is reported as an ORF; its role is uncertain. This CDR3 region has 17 residues. V gave up 5 bases and J gave up 0 bases; unmatched junction bases: 10. CDR3 coding DNA: TGTGCCAGCAGTCACAGACAGGGAACTGGCTCTGGAAACACCATATATTTT. It is translated as CASSHRQGTGSGNTIYF.

The chain uses TRBV28 and TRBJ2-1, with 7 bases that match TRBD1. The CDR3 has 12 residues. The V gene end was trimmed by 7 bases and the J gene end by 13 bases; junction bases not matched to a gene: 10. CDR1 and CDR2 (germline): MDHEN, SYDVKM. Written as DNA, the CDR3 is TGTGCCAGCAAACAGGGGATGGAGACCCAGTTCTTC. Amino acids: CASKQGMETQFF.

Ten or more counts support this clonotype. J is TRBJ2-1 and V is TRBV5-4; the match to TRBD2 covers 12 bases. With the DNA end fitting TRBJ2-7 better, the J assignment may be wrong. The CDR3 runs 15 residues. The germline V gene encodes CDR1 SGHNT and CDR2 YYREEE (reference sequence). The CDR3 coding sequence is TGTGCCAGCAGCGACAAGACTAGCGGGAGTTACGAGCAGTACTTC. Translated: CASSDKTSGSYEQYF.

This clonotype is medium-sized. The chain is built from TRBV6-1 and TRBJ1-2, with 7 bases identical to TRBD1. Germline CDR1 MNHNS, CDR2 SASEGT. The V gene end was trimmed by 5 bases and the J gene end by 5 bases; junction bases not matched to a gene: 8. This CDR3 is 14 amino acids long. The CDR3 DNA sequence: TGTGCCAGCAGTCCCGACAGGGATCGGTATGGCTACACCTTC. This codes for CASSPDRDRYGYTF.

The V gene is TRBV5-5, the J gene TRBJ2-4; D is undetermined. Germline V gene data show CDR1 as SGHKS and CDR2 as YYEKEE (reference sequence). This CDR3 is built from 16 residues. Trimming cost V 3 bases and J 1 base, with 14 bases left between them. The DNA for the CDR3 is TGTGCCAGCAGCTCACCCCCAGGATGGGCCAAAAACATTCAGTACTTC. It is translated as CASSSPPGWAKNIQYF.

Regarding this clonotype: One end of the junction is discordant with germline, which a read error may explain. The gene calls are TRBV6-1 and TRBJ2-7; D is unresolved. Per the germline V gene, CDR1 is MNHNS and CDR2 is SASEGT. The CDR3 loop spans 15 amino acids. This chain's CDR3 is CASGDPPPCSYEQYF. The CDR3 DNA reads as TGTGCCAGCGGTGATCCACCTCCCTGCTCCTACGAGCAGTACTTC.

The V and J genes are TRBV10-3 and TRBJ2-3, with D possibly being TRBD2 (5 bases). The CDR3 is 14 amino acids. Germline V CDR1 and CDR2: ENHRY, SYGVKD. The germline V and J ends were trimmed by 10 bases and 7 bases, with 21 bases remaining between them. DNA of the CDR3: TGTGCCACCACGCGGAGGACCAGTCGGAATACGCAGTATTTT. This sequence encodes CATTRRTSRNTQYF.

The sample holds many counts of this clonotype. The chain couples TRBV7-2 to TRBJ2-2; possible D gene TRBD1, 6 bases. Germline CDR1 is SGHTA and CDR2 is FQGNSA. With 6 bases removed from V and 1 base from J, the gap between germline ends came to 9 bases. CDR3 length equals 14 residues. CDR3 bases: TGTGCCAGCAGTACGGGACAGAACACCGGGGAGCTGTTTTTT. Translating it yields CASSTGQNTGELFF.

This clonotype has a count of ten or more. In DNA form, the CDR3 reads TGTGCCAGCAGTTTAGAGGATACCTACAATGAGCAGTTCTTC. It is translated as CASSLEDTYNEQFF. The J gene is TRBJ2-1, the V gene TRBV27; no definite D call. Trimming left V 2 bases short and J 2 bases short, with 7 bases between. Germline loops: CDR1 MNHEY, CDR2 SMNVEV (reference sequence). The CDR3 consists of 14 residues.

This clonotype appeared once. The V call is TRBV6-1, the J call TRBJ2-3, with TRBD2 matching 9 bases. With the DNA end fitting TRBJ2-1 better, the J assignment may be wrong. The CDR3 length is 16 residues. The germline gives CDR1 MNHNS, CDR2 SASEGT. CDR3 DNA sequence: TGTGCCAGCAACGCGGGGGGGACGAGCTCCTACAATGAGCAGTTCTTC. Residues: CASNAGGTSSYNEQFF.

The rearrangement uses TRBV6-1 and TRBJ2-3; the D call may be TRBD1 or TRBD2 (6 bases each). Germline CDR1 is MNHNS and CDR2 is SASEGT. V was clipped by 8 bases and J by 9 bases, with 24 bases between them. This CDR3 is built from 15 residues. For the CDR3, the DNA is TGTGCCAGCGCTAACGGGGGCGGCGAGTTGGAGACGCAGTATTTT. It codes for CASANGGGELETQYF.

This clonotype came up many times. The V call is TRBV4-1, the J call TRBJ2-5; 9 bases align to TRBD1. Germline-derived CDR1 and CDR2 are MGHRA and YSYEKL. V lost 4 bases, J lost 2 bases, and 8 bases stayed unmatched. The CDR3 sequence is 16 residues long. The CDR3 loop reads CASSRPGTGTQETQYF. The CDR3 DNA reads TGCGCCAGCAGCCGCCCCGGGACAGGGACTCAAGAGACCCAGTACTTC.

The J gene is TRBJ1-5, the V gene TRBV27; TRBD1 matches 9 bases. The CDR3 runs to 13 residues. The germline CDR1 and CDR2 sequences are MNHEY and SMNVEV (reference sequence). V dropped 10 bases and J dropped 4; count of bases not matched to a gene: 5. The CDR3 DNA follows: TGTGCCAACAGACAGGGGGTGAATCAGCCCCAGCATTTT. Its translation is CANRQGVNQPQHF.

This clonotype was seen ten or more times. V usage is TRBV3-1 and J usage is TRBJ2-1, with 7 bases identical to TRBD2. The J call is in doubt because the DNA end fits TRBJ2-7 better. In germline, CDR1 is LGHDT, CDR2 YNNKEL (reference sequence). The length of the CDR3 is 15 residues. The DNA for the CDR3 is TGTGCCAGCAGCCACCCCACTAGCGACCCTTACGAGCAGTACTTC. It encodes CASSHPTSDPYEQYF.

This clonotype was seen more than once but under ten times. This rearrangement joins TRBV27 to TRBJ1-3; D uncertain. The CDR3 runs 13 residues. Trimming shortened V by 6 bases and J by 4 bases, and 10 bases separated the two germline ends. The germline V gene has CDR1 MNHEY and CDR2 SMNVEV (reference sequence). CDR3 DNA sequence: TGTGCCAGCAGCCCCGGTTCGGGAAACACCATATATTTT. Protein product: CASSPGSGNTIYF.